This paragraph covers one T cell receptor (beta chain) sequence. This clonotype was seen many times. The target of this receptor is not known. No much larger clone is present one base from it, and per-base qualities are unavailable. From cysteine to phenylalanine, the CDR3 is 15 amino acids long. CDR3 DNA only is kept here, 45 bases in frame from base 1. The V end gives up 1 base and the J end 3 bases, leaving 2 bases in the junction not matched to a gene. According to the germline V gene (reference sequence), CDR1 reads DFQATT and CDR2 reads SNEGSKA. The sample is drawn from a study of neurological immune-mediated disorders (dated by TCRdb to the late 2010s). With respect to the entire study: Peripheral blood TCR-beta repertoires from patients with HTLV-I-associated myelopathy (HAM/TSP), patients with multiple sclerosis, and healthy controls were compared in the study using UMI-based sequencing. The approximately 100 TCR-beta libraries included longitudinal samples, technical triplicates and paired sorted CD4+ and CD8+ T-cell subsets alongside PBMC samples. Technical triplicate libraries were sequenced so that the variability in frequency of each individual clone could be precisely calculated. The cohort comprised 68 subjects: roughly 15 HAM/TSP patients, approximately 34 multiple sclerosis patients and 20 or so healthy controls. Paper-wide results and their limitations: TCR clonal expansion was highest in HAM/TSP patients and lowest in MS patients, with MS patients falling below even healthy controls. No identical CDR3 amino acid sequences were found to be shared among expanded clones across subjects, suggesting that TCR-beta repertoires were private in all groups.

cDNA was synthesized by template-switch 5'RACE using a primer carrying a 10-nucleotide random unique molecular identifier by which each TCR transcript was tagged. Every sequencing run covered 15-18 subjects and yielded more than 160 million TCR-beta sequences. Total RNA was extracted with the RNeasy kit. The KAPA Real-time Library Amplification kit was used to amplify TCR-beta VDJ regions with primers for the TCR constant region and the 5'RACE anchor. A first PCR added sample indexes and Illumina adaptors, after which a second PCR increased the library yield. After Ampure bead purification, the TCR product of roughly 650 bp was size-selected on a 2% E-gel SizeSelection system. Before pooling, library quality was checked on a Bioanalyzer, concentration was measured with Qubit, and libraries were quantified with the Kapa Library Quantification kit. An Illumina HiSeq 2500 was used to sequence the libraries paired-end at 2 x 150 bp. To increase sequence diversity, about 25-31% phiX was spiked into each library pool. On the authors' methods: Quality-filtered reads were processed with the UMI-based MiGEC pipeline, and over 90% of raw TCR sequences were removed by the MiGEC pipeline during error correction. VDJ genes were aligned to IMGT germline references, and clonotypes were defined by unique CDR3 amino acid sequence plus V-J genes. Clonal expansion, Shannon diversity and CDR3 relatedness were evaluated with VDJtools (CalcPairwiseDistances, ClusterSamples), while phylogenetic trees were built in CLCbio workbench. A clone was classed as expanded if it had 8 or more unique UMIs, a cutoff based on coefficient-of-variation modelling across technical triplicates. TCRdb trimmed the raw reads at Q25, called clones with MiXCR and kept productive beta chains. Entries are consolidated by CDR3 protein sequence, retaining the most common genes and DNA. These V and J calls originate from TCRdb's pipeline instead of the authors' own analysis. The sample data list fewer than 45,000 distinct CDR3 sequences, and roughly 11% of these were observed just once. 3.5% to 4% of the sample is taken by the ten largest.

The time point label of this sample denotes: technical triplicate 1. Unsorted PBMC libraries were generated from 2 million PBMCs stored in RNAlater at -80 °C until RNA extraction. PBMCs were separated from peripheral blood using Ficoll-Hypaque density gradient centrifugation and then cryopreserved in liquid nitrogen. This TCR was recovered from a man aged 55 to 70 with HTLV-1-associated myelopathy (HAM/TSP). The V and J genes are TRBV20-1 and TRBJ2-1, with 11 bases in between that match TRBD2. The specimen was PBMCs. In nucleotides, the sequence is TGCAGTGCTAGAGGACTAGCGGGAAACTACAATGAGCAGTTCTTC. It is translated as CSARGLAGNYNEQFF.